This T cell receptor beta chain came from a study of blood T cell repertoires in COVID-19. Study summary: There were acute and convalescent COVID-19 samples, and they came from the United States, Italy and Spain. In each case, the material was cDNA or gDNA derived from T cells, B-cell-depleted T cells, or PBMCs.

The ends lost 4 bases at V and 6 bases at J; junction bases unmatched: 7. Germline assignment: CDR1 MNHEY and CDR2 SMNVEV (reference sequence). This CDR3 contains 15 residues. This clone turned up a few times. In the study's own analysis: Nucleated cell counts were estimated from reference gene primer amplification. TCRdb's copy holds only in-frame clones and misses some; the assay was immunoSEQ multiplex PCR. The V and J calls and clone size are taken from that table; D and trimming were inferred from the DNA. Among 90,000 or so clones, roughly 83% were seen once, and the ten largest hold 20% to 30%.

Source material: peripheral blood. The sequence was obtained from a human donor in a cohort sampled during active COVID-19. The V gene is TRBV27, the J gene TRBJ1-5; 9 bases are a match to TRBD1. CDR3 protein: CASSSLDRGSQPQHF. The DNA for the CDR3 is TGTGCCAGCAGTTCCCTCGACAGGGGGAGTCAGCCCCAGCATTTT.